The 24 T cell receptor beta chains presented below share a single source sample, sequenced in a study of regulatory T cells in long-lasting Graves disease. Assembly of TCR beta libraries relied on iRepertoire HTBI primers together with Arm-PCR of CDR3 regions. From the multiplex PCR reads, TCRdb called clonotypes with MiXCR, one entry per CDR3 protein. The data show about 530,000 distinct CDR3 sequences, 15% to 20% seen once. The time point: newly diagnosed GD, antithyroid drugs for less than 3 months. PBMC-extracted RNA yielded the TCR library. The same sample was also used in a study of T cells in Graves' hyperthyroidism and ophthalmopathy.

The starting material was peripheral blood mononuclear cells (PBMCs), obtained at new diagnosis, from a patient treated with antithyroid drugs. These receptors were obtained from a woman aged 35-60 years with Graves disease.

This clonotype was counted at least ten times. The chain employs TRBV20-1 and TRBJ2-3; D might be TRBD2 (7 bases). Trimming took 2 bases from V and 3 from J, leaving 12 bases between them. The CDR3 length is 14 residues. Per germline, CDR1 DFQATT and CDR2 SNEGSKA (reference sequence). The CDR3 loop reads CSARRGGLTDTQYF. The CDR3 DNA reads as TGCAGTGCTAGAAGGGGGGGCCTGACAGATACGCAGTATTTT.

This clonotype was seen a handful of times. The chain carries TRBV7-2 and TRBJ2-7; D unresolved. CDR3 length: 16 residues. Trimming left V 1 base short and J 1 base short, with 14 bases between. Germline V CDR1 and CDR2: SGHTA, FQGNSA. The CDR3 loop reads CASSLVSSYGSYEQYF. CDR3 in DNA: TGTGCCAGCAGCTTAGTAAGCTCTTATGGGTCCTACGAGCAGTACTTC. The full variable domain, its missing parts supplied by reference TRBV7-2 and TRBJ2-7, is GAGVSQSPSNKVTEKGKDVELRCDPISGHTALYWYRQSLGQGLEFLIYFQGNSAPDKSGLPSDRFSAERTGGSVSTLTIQRTQQEDSAVYLCASSLVSSYGSYEQYFGPGTRLTVT.

Concerning this clonotype: This may arise from a read error, as a much more abundant clone is one base away. CDR3 sequence: CASSLIGGAWTEAFF. The CDR3 DNA reads as TGTGCCAGCAGCTTGATAGGGGGCGCGTGGACTGAAGCTTTCTTT. The V call is TRBV7-9, the J call TRBJ1-1, with 7 bases identical to TRBD1. The V and J ends lost 3 bases and 5 bases, in that order; junction bases with no gene match: 9. Germline CDR1 and CDR2: SEHNR and FQNEAQ (reference sequence). The CDR3 covers 15 residues. Looking up the rest from reference TRBV7-9 and TRBJ1-1 gives the full variable domain: DTGVSQNPRHKITKRGQNVTFRCDPISEHNRLYWYRQTLGQGPEFLTYFQNEAQLEKSRLLSDRFSAERPKGSFSTLEIQRTEQGDSAMYLCASSLIGGAWTEAFFGQGTRLTVV.

This clonotype has a handful of counts. V and J are TRBV20-1 and TRBJ2-5, with no clear D. CDR3 size: 12 residues. V lost 4 bases to trimming and J lost 4 bases, with 10 bases between them. Germline CDR1 is DFQATT and CDR2 is SNEGSKA (reference sequence). The CDR3 sequence: CSAIPNGETQYF. Written as DNA, the CDR3 is TGCAGTGCTATCCCCAACGGAGAGACCCAGTACTTC.

V gene TRBV20-1 combines with J gene TRBJ2-3; TRBD1 matches 9 bases. Unmatched junction bases numbered 4, after V lost 3 bases and J lost 3 bases. This CDR3 region has 14 residues. Germline V gene sequence: CDR1 DFQATT, CDR2 SNEGSKA (reference sequence). This CDR3 reads CSASRDRATDTQYF. Here the CDR3 DNA reads TGCAGTGCTAGCCGGGACAGGGCAACAGATACGCAGTATTTT.

This clonotype has a handful of counts. V and J are TRBV5-1 and TRBJ2-3, with D possibly being TRBD2 (5 bases). Trimming cost V 5 bases and J 4 bases, with 14 bases left between them. There are 14 residues in the CDR3. From germline, CDR1 is SGHRS and CDR2 YFSETQ. The CDR3 here is CASRVAGGADTQYF. The DNA for the CDR3 is TGCGCCAGCAGAGTTGCGGGTGGGGCAGATACGCAGTATTTT.

This clonotype was observed at least ten times. Its ends do not fully match the called genes, so a read error is possible. The chain is built from TRBV5-1 and TRBJ2-7, with TRBD1 matching over 8 bases. The CDR3 runs to 11 residues. Germline-derived CDR1 and CDR2 are SGHRS and YFSETQ. CDR3 bases: TGTGCCAGCAGCTTAGGACAGGGAACCCACTTC. Translating gives CASSLGQGTHF.

This clonotype was counted at least ten times. This chain connects TRBV5-8 to TRBJ1-2, with D maybe TRBD1 (5 bases). This CDR3 comprises 12 residues. The ends were cut back, 7 bases at V and 8 bases at J, with 15 bases in the middle. The V gene's germline CDR1 is SGHTS and CDR2 YDEGEE. The CDR3 sequence is CASGPGRDGYTF. DNA of the CDR3: TGTGCCAGCGGCCCGGGGAGGGACGGCTACACCTTC.

The chain is built from TRBV5-1 and TRBJ2-7; the match to TRBD1 covers 7 bases. With 4 bases clipped from V and 2 bases from J, the junction kept 9 bases outside the gene matches. Germline-derived CDR1 and CDR2 are SGHRS and YFSETQ. The CDR3 sequence is 15 residues long. Here the CDR3 DNA reads TGCGCCAGCAGCCCTACCGGGACAGCAACCTACGAGCAGTACTTC. Its translation is CASSPTGTATYEQYF.

Ten or more counts support this clonotype. CDR3 sequence reads: CASSVNSNQPQHF. DNA for the CDR3: TGTGCCAGCAGTGTTAATAGCAATCAGCCCCAGCATTTT. J is TRBJ1-5 and V is TRBV12-3 or TRBV12-4; D remains ambiguous. Trimming removed 5 bases from V and 0 bases from J, with 5 bases in between. This CDR3 comprises 13 residues.

The J gene is TRBJ2-7, the V gene TRBV11-1, with TRBD1 matching 7 bases. The length of the CDR3 is 13 residues. Losses at the gene ends were 8 bases for V and 5 bases for J; bases not matched to a gene: 9. Germline V lookup: CDR1 SGHAT, CDR2 FQDESV (reference sequence). DNA for the CDR3: TGTGCCAGCCGAGGACAGGTGCTTAACGAGCAGTACTTC. It translates to CASRGQVLNEQYF.

This clonotype was seen repeatedly, ten times or more. V is TRBV7-9 and J is TRBJ1-2; D not certain. The CDR3 covers 15 residues. In germline, CDR1 is SEHNR, CDR2 FQNEAQ (reference sequence). V lost 0 bases and J lost 7, with 15 bases in between. Here the CDR3 DNA reads TGTGCCAGCAGCTTAGCGGCAGCTAGTAACGGTGGCTACACCTTC. Residues: CASSLAAASNGGYTF.

This clonotype was recorded a few times. The chain uses TRBV4-1 and TRBJ2-5, with D possibly matching TRBD1 (5 bases). The CDR3 consists of 15 residues. Trimming removed 0 bases from V and 7 bases from J, with 15 bases in between. CDR1 is MGHRA and CDR2 is YSYEKL in the germline V gene. This CDR3 reads CASSQEAAAQGTQYF. CDR3 DNA sequence: TGCGCCAGCAGCCAAGAAGCCGCAGCCCAGGGGACCCAGTACTTC.

The chain employs TRBV5-1 and TRBJ2-5; either TRBD1 or TRBD2 may fit D (5 bases each). The CDR3 is 14 amino acids. V was clipped by 4 bases and J by 5 bases, with 15 bases between them. Germline V gives CDR1 SGHRS, CDR2 YFSETQ. CDR3 protein: CASSQLGARETQYF. In nucleotides, the CDR3 is TGCGCCAGCAGCCAACTCGGGGCCCGTGAGACCCAGTACTTC.

This clonotype has more than one count but fewer than ten. The genes are TRBV6-4 and TRBJ1-5, with D unresolved. Germline CDR1 MRHNA, CDR2 SNTAGT. This CDR3 has 12 residues. Between the trimmed V and J ends, which lost 5 bases and 8 bases, there was a span of 10 bases. In DNA, the CDR3 is TGTGCCAGCAGTTGGGAGGATGAGCCCCAGCATTTT. This sequence encodes CASSWEDEPQHF.

The chain is built from TRBV19 and TRBJ1-2; 10 positions agree with TRBD1. The CDR3 loop spans 16 amino acids. V was pared by 7 bases and J by 7 bases, with 15 bases of the junction left unmatched. The germline gives CDR1 LNHDA, CDR2 SQIVND (reference sequence). In DNA, the CDR3 is TGTGCCAGTACCTCCTCTCCGGGACAGGGGTCTTCTGGCTACACCTTC. Protein product: CASTSSPGQGSSGYTF.

V gene TRBV20-1 combines with J gene TRBJ2-1; D is undetermined. The length of the CDR3 is 11 residues. Germline V gene lookup returns CDR1 DFQATT and CDR2 SNEGSKA (reference sequence). The germline V and J ends were trimmed by 6 bases and 5 bases, with 8 bases remaining between them. CDR3 sequence reads: CSAPRNNEQFF. CDR3 sequence (DNA): TGCAGTGCCCCCCGAAACAATGAGCAGTTCTTC.

The J gene is TRBJ1-2, the V gene TRBV14, with 7 nucleotides matching TRBD1. The CDR3 consists of 15 residues. Germline V lookup: CDR1 SGHDN, CDR2 FVKESK. V lost 5 bases and J lost 7; bases outside the gene matches: 13. CDR3 sequence reads: CASSSRQGVSAGYTF. In nucleotides, the CDR3 is TGTGCCAGCAGCTCAAGACAGGGTGTTTCGGCTGGCTACACCTTC.

This sequence joins TRBV6-2 or TRBV6-3 and TRBJ2-6, with D unclear. The CDR3 runs to 15 residues. Trimming took 5 bases from V and 3 from J, leaving 11 bases between them. In germline, CDR1 is MNHEY, CDR2 SVGEGT. The CDR3: CASSEAPVGANVLTF. CDR3 bases: TGTGCCAGCAGTGAAGCCCCGGTTGGGGCCAACGTCCTGACTTTC.

At least ten counts were recorded for this clonotype. The V and J genes are TRBV29-1 and TRBJ2-7, with a tentative D call TRBD2 (5 bases). The V end lost 1 base, the J end lost 3 bases, and 10 bases lay between the germline ends. The CDR3 is 13 amino acids. Germline assignment: CDR1 SQVTM and CDR2 ANQGSEA. The CDR3 DNA reads as TGCAGCGTTGAAGTCAGCGGACTCTACGAGCAGTACTTC. The encoded protein is CSVEVSGLYEQYF.

This clonotype was counted at least ten times. The chain is built from TRBV18 and TRBJ1-1; TRBD1 is a possible D gene (5 bases). Germline-derived CDR1 and CDR2 are KGHSH and LQKENI. CDR3 size: 14 residues. The V and J ends lost 3 bases and 4 bases respectively, with 12 bases between them. The CDR3 sequence is CASSPSGTGTEAFF. CDR3 nucleotide sequence: TGTGCCAGCTCACCGTCCGGGACGGGCACTGAAGCTTTCTTT.

This chain connects TRBV5-6 to TRBJ1-3; tentative D call: TRBD1 (6 bases). CDR3 size: 14 residues. Germline lookup yields CDR1 SGHDT and CDR2 YYEEEE. Deletions cut 4 bases from V and 4 bases from J, with 12 bases between. In DNA, the CDR3 is TGTGCCAGCAGCCCCGACAGGTGGGGAAACACCATATATTTT. It translates to CASSPDRWGNTIYF.

Notes on this clonotype: A read error may explain this, as a much larger clone is one base away. The V and J genes are TRBV13 and TRBJ1-2; perhaps TRBD1 as D (5 bases). The CDR3 sequence is 14 residues long. Trimming pared 0 bases from V and 4 bases from J, leaving 9 bases between. CDR1 and CDR2 from the germline V gene are PRHDT and FYEKMQ (reference sequence). This chain's CDR3 is CASSLGDKGYGYTF. The DNA of the CDR3 is TGTGCCAGCAGCTTAGGGGACAAGGGCTATGGCTACACCTTC.

This clonotype was counted ten times or more. The chain couples TRBV18 to TRBJ2-1; the match to TRBD1 covers 9 bases. In germline, CDR1 is KGHSH, CDR2 LQKENI. The length of the CDR3 is 17 residues. Trimming took 0 bases from V and 6 from J; bases not matched to a gene: 9. The CDR3 protein is CASSPPIAGTGFNEQFF. CDR3 bases: TGTGCCAGCTCACCACCGATAGCTGGGACAGGGTTCAATGAGCAGTTCTTC.